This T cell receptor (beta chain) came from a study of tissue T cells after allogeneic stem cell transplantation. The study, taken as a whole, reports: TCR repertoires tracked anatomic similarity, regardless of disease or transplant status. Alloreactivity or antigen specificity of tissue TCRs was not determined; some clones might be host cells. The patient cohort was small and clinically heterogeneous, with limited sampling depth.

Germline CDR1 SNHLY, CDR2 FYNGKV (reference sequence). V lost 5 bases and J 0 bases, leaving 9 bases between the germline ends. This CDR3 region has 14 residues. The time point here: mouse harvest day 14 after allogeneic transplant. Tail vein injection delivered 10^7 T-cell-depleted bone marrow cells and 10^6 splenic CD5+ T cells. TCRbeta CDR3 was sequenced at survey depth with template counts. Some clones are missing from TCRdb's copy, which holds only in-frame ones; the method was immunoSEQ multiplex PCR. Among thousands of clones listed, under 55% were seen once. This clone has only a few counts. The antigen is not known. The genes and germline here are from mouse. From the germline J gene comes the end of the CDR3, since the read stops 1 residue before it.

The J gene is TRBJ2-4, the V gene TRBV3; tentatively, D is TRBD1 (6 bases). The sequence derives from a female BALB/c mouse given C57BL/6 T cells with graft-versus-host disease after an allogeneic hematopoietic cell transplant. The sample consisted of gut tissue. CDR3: CASSPQGSQNTLYF. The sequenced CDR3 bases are TGTGCCAGCAGCCCACAGGGTAGTCAAAACACCTTGTAC.